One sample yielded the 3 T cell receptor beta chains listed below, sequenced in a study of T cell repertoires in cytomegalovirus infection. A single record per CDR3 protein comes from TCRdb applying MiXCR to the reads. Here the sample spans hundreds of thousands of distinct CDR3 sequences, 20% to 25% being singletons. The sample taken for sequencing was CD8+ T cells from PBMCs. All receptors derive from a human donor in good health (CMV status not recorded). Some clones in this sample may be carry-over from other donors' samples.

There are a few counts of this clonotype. The CDR3 protein is CASSPRIYGYTF. DNA of the CDR3: TGTGCCAGCAGTCCTAGGATCTATGGCTACACCTTC. The chain links TRBV12-3 or TRBV12-4 to TRBJ1-2, with D unclear. Trimming stripped 5 bases from V and 4 bases from J, with 8 bases between. CDR3 length: 12 residues.

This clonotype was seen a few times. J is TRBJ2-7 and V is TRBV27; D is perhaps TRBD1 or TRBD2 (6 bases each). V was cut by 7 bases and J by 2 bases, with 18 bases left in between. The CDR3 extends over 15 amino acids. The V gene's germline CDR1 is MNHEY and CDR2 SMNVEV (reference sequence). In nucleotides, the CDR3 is TGTGCCAGCACCCTCCGAGGAGGGGGTCCCTACGAGCAGTACTTC. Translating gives CASTLRGGGPYEQYF.

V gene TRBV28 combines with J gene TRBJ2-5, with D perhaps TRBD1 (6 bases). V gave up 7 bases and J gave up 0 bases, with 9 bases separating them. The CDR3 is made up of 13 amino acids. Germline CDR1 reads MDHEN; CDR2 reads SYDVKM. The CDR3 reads CASNREYQETQYF. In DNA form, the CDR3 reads TGTGCCAGCAACAGGGAATACCAAGAGACCCAGTACTTC. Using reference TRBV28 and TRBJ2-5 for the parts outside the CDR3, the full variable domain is DVKVTQSSRYLVKRTGEKVFLECVQDMDHENMFWYRQDPGLGLRLIYFSYDVKMKEKGDIPEGYSVSREKKERFSLILESASTNQTSMYLCASNREYQETQYFGPGTRLLVL.